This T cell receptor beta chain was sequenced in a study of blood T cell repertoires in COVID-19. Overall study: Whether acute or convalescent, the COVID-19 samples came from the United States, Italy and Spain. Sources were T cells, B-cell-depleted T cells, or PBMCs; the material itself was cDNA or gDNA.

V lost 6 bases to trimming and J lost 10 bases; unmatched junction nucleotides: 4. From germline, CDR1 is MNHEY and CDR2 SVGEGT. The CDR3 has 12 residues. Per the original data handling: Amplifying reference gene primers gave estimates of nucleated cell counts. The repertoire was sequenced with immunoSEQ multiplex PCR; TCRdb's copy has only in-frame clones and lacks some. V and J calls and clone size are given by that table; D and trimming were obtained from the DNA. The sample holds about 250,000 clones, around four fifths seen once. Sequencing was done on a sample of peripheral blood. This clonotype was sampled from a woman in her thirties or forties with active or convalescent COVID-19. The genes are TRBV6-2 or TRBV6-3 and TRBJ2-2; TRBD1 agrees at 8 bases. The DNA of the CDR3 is TGTGCCAGCAGCCTGGACAGGGAGGAGCTGTTTTTT. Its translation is CASSLDREELFF.